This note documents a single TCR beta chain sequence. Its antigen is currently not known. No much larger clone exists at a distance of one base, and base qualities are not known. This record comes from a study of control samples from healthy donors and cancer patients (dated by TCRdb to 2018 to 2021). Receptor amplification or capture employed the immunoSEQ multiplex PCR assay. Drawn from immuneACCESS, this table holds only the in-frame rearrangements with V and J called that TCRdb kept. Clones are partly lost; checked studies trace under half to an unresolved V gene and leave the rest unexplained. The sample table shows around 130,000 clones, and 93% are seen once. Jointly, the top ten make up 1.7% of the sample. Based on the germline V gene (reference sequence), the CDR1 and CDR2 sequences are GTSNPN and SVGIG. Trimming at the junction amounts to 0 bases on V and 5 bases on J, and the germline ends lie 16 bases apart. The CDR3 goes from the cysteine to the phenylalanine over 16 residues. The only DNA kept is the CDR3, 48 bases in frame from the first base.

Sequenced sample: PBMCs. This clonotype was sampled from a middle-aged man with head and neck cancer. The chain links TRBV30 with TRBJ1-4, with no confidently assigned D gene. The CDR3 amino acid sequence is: CAWSVGGSMGNEKLFF. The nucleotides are TGTGCCTGGAGTGTAGGTGGCAGTATGGGAAATGAAAAACTGTTTTTT.